These T cell receptor beta chains were read from a single sample in a study of graft-versus-host responses after intestinal transplantation. Only in-frame clones appear in the TCRdb table, and some are missing; sequencing was by immunoSEQ multiplex PCR. The table shows under 65,000 clones, with almost 95% occurring only once. Their antigens are not known. Sample: unstimulated CD4+ T cells sorted from spleen or lymph node cells, taken before transplant. These receptors were obtained from a human donor who was the organ donor for an intestinal transplant. CDR3s include the opening cysteine and the closing phenylalanine or tryptophan. The order of the fields is V gene, J gene, clone size, D gene, CDR3 protein, CDR3 DNA. A D gene is named only where the DNA matches it firmly. The size entry is marked missing in some rows and otherwise reads once, few, many or a size class.

v_call: TRBV9
j_call: TRBJ1-2
clone_size: NA
d_call: TRBD1
cdr3_aa: CASSTDFDRGQGYTF
cdr3_nt: TGTGCCAGCAGCACCGATTTTGACAGGGGGCAGGGCTACACCTTC

v_call: TRBV19
j_call: TRBJ1-2
clone_size: NA
d_call: TRBD1
cdr3_aa: CASSNGTGPGYTF
cdr3_nt: TGTGCCAGTAGTAATGGGACAGGCCCTGGCTACACCTTC

v_call: TRBV10-1
j_call: TRBJ2-2
clone_size: NA
d_call: NA
cdr3_aa: CASSEDRAANTGELFF
cdr3_nt: TGCGCCAGCAGTGAGGATAGGGCAGCTAACACCGGGGAGCTGTTTTTT

v_call: TRBV7-2
j_call: TRBJ2-3
clone_size: NA
d_call: NA
cdr3_aa: CASSLSFEITDTQYF
cdr3_nt: TGTGCCAGCAGCTTATCCTTCGAAATCACAGATACGCAGTATTTT

v_call: TRBV4-2
j_call: TRBJ2-1
clone_size: once
d_call: NA
cdr3_aa: CASSQADYRSSYNEQFF
cdr3_nt: TGTGCCAGCAGCCAAGCGGACTACCGGAGCTCCTACAATGAGCAGTTCTTC

v_call: TRBV7-9
j_call: TRBJ2-7
clone_size: NA
d_call: NA
cdr3_aa: CASSFAGNTYEQYF
cdr3_nt: TGTGCCAGCAGCTTCGCAGGGAACACCTACGAGCAGTACTTC

v_call: TRBV19
j_call: TRBJ2-7
clone_size: NA
d_call: TRBD2
cdr3_aa: CASSGLAGGNYEQYF
cdr3_nt: TGTGCCAGTAGTGGACTAGCGGGGGGGAACTACGAGCAGTACTTC

v_call: TRBV6-6
j_call: TRBJ2-6
clone_size: few
d_call: NA
cdr3_aa: CASSYRGTGANVLTF
cdr3_nt: TGTGCCAGCAGTTACAGGGGCACTGGGGCCAACGTCCTGACTTTC

v_call: TRBV4-1
j_call: TRBJ1-1
clone_size: NA
d_call: TRBD1
cdr3_aa: CASSPRPGQTNTEAFF
cdr3_nt: TGCGCCAGCAGCCCTCGTCCGGGACAGACGAACACTGAAGCTTTCTTT

v_call: TRBV11-2
j_call: TRBJ2-1
clone_size: NA
d_call: TRBD2
cdr3_aa: CASSLDLRSGGATYNEQFF
cdr3_nt: TGTGCCAGCAGCTTAGATCTTAGGAGCGGGGGGGCTACCTACAATGAGCAGTTCTTC

v_call: TRBV7-8
j_call: TRBJ2-5
clone_size: NA
d_call: TRBD2
cdr3_aa: CASSLSRGGVALRETQYF
cdr3_nt: TGTGCCAGCAGCTTATCTCGGGGGGGCGTTGCCCTGCGGGAGACCCAGTACTTC

v_call: TRBV12-5
j_call: TRBJ1-2
clone_size: NA
d_call: NA
cdr3_aa: CASGLIQVSVYGYTF
cdr3_nt: TGTGCTAGTGGTTTGATCCAAGTAAGCGTCTATGGCTACACCTTC

v_call: TRBV11-2
j_call: TRBJ2-7
clone_size: NA
d_call: TRBD2
cdr3_aa: CASSWTSGGSSYEQYF
cdr3_nt: TGTGCCAGCAGCTGGACTAGCGGGGGGAGCTCCTACGAGCAGTACTTC

v_call: TRBV19
j_call: TRBJ2-1
clone_size: NA
d_call: NA
cdr3_aa: CASSFLRGGELNEQFF
cdr3_nt: TGTGCCAGTAGTTTTTTAAGGGGGGGGGAATTGAATGAGCAGTTCTTC

v_call: TRBV11-2
j_call: TRBJ2-5
clone_size: NA
d_call: TRBD2
cdr3_aa: CASRPGTSGGPYQETQYF
cdr3_nt: TGTGCCAGCAGACCTGGGACTAGCGGGGGGCCCTACCAAGAGACCCAGTACTTC

v_call: TRBV4-1
j_call: TRBJ2-7
clone_size: NA
d_call: TRBD1
cdr3_aa: CASSQTGTVTYEQYF
cdr3_nt: TGCGCCAGCAGCCAAACCGGGACAGTGACTTACGAGCAGTACTTC

v_call: TRBV2
j_call: TRBJ1-3
clone_size: NA
d_call: TRBD1
cdr3_aa: CASSPTRQGRGNTIYF
cdr3_nt: TGTGCCAGCAGTCCCACCCGACAGGGACGTGGAAACACCATATATTTT

v_call: TRBV7-9
j_call: TRBJ2-3
clone_size: NA
d_call: NA
cdr3_aa: CASSWDIQFGTDTQYF
cdr3_nt: TGTGCCAGCAGCTGGGACATACAATTCGGTACAGATACGCAGTATTTT

v_call: TRBV9
j_call: TRBJ2-3
clone_size: once
d_call: TRBD1
cdr3_aa: CASSETGTGGAGDTQYF
cdr3_nt: TGTGCCAGCAGCGAAACCGGGACAGGGGGCGCCGGAGATACGCAGTATTTT

v_call: TRBV7-2
j_call: TRBJ1-6
clone_size: NA
d_call: TRBD1
cdr3_aa: CASSLRTGGMHSPLHF
cdr3_nt: TGTGCCAGCAGCTTAAGGACAGGGGGCATGCATTCACCCCTCCACTTT